The rows below give T cell receptor beta chains drawn from one sample of a study of technical replicates of blood from a few donors. Data came from immunoSEQ multiplex PCR; TCRdb stores just in-frame clones and leaves some out. The data show 65,000 to 80,000 clones, 95% seen once. What was sequenced was T cells isolated from PBMCs. These receptors came from a human donor in good health. CDR3s include the opening cysteine and the closing phenylalanine or tryptophan. Each record gives: CDR3 DNA, CDR3 protein, J gene, clone size, V gene, D gene, CDR3 length. A D gene is named only where the DNA matches it firmly. For some rows the clone size is stated as once, few or many, or as a class when expanded; others skip it.

cdr3_nt: TGTGCCAGCAGCTTCGATAACAGGGGGACCTACGAGCAGTACTTC
cdr3_aa: CASSFDNRGTYEQYF
j_call: TRBJ2-7
clone_size: .
v_call: TRBV11-3
d_call: TRBD1
cdr3_length: 15

cdr3_nt: TGTGCCAGTAGTTTATCCAGATATAGCAATCAGCCCCAGCATTTT
cdr3_aa: CASSLSRYSNQPQHF
j_call: TRBJ1-5
clone_size: .
v_call: TRBV19
d_call: .
cdr3_length: 15

cdr3_nt: TGTGCCAGCAGCGGGGGGGGAAGCAATCAGCCCCAGCATTTT
cdr3_aa: CASSGGGSNQPQHF
j_call: TRBJ1-5
clone_size: .
v_call: TRBV9
d_call: .
cdr3_length: 14

cdr3_nt: TGTGCCAGCAGCTCCGCAGGGAACACTGAAGCTTTCTTT
cdr3_aa: CASSSAGNTEAFF
j_call: TRBJ1-1
clone_size: .
v_call: TRBV7-3
d_call: .
cdr3_length: 13

cdr3_nt: TGTGCCAGCTCGGCCTTAGCGGGATACAATGAGCAGTTCTTC
cdr3_aa: CASSALAGYNEQFF
j_call: TRBJ2-1
clone_size: .
v_call: TRBV18
d_call: TRBD2
cdr3_length: 14

cdr3_nt: TGTGCCAGCAGCGAAGGACAGAAAAACATTCAGTACTTC
cdr3_aa: CASSEGQKNIQYF
j_call: TRBJ2-4
clone_size: .
v_call: TRBV6-1
d_call: .
cdr3_length: 13

cdr3_nt: TGCGCCAGCACCGTGGCGGGGGGCCAAGAGACCCAGTACTTC
cdr3_aa: CASTVAGGQETQYF
j_call: TRBJ2-5
clone_size: once
v_call: TRBV5-1
d_call: TRBD2
cdr3_length: 14

cdr3_nt: TGTGCCAGCAGCCCTTCTACAGGGCACGGAAACACCATATATTTT
cdr3_aa: CASSPSTGHGNTIYF
j_call: TRBJ1-3
clone_size: .
v_call: TRBV7-9
d_call: .
cdr3_length: 15

cdr3_nt: TGTGCCAGCAGCTGGGGGGGGAAGGGAGGGCCGTTCAGGGAGACCCAGTACTTC
cdr3_aa: CASSWGGKGGPFRETQYF
j_call: TRBJ2-5
clone_size: .
v_call: TRBV7-8
d_call: TRBD2
cdr3_length: 18

cdr3_nt: TGTGCCAGCAGCCCCCAGGGCGGAGCCTTGGACTATGGCTACACCTTC
cdr3_aa: CASSPQGGALDYGYTF
j_call: TRBJ1-2
clone_size: .
v_call: TRBV7-9
d_call: .
cdr3_length: 16

cdr3_nt: TGTGCCAGCTCACCGACAGGGTCCTCTGGAAACACCATATATTTT
cdr3_aa: CASSPTGSSGNTIYF
j_call: TRBJ1-3
clone_size: once
v_call: TRBV18
d_call: TRBD1
cdr3_length: 15

cdr3_nt: TGTGCCAGCAGTATTAGTAGTCCCTACGAGCAGTACTTC
cdr3_aa: CASSISSPYEQYF
j_call: TRBJ2-7
clone_size: once
v_call: TRBV7-2
d_call: .
cdr3_length: 13

cdr3_nt: TGCAGCGTAACTTCTAGCGGGGGAGCCTACGAGCAGTACTTC
cdr3_aa: CSVTSSGGAYEQYF
j_call: TRBJ2-7
clone_size: .
v_call: TRBV29-1
d_call: TRBD2
cdr3_length: 14

cdr3_nt: TGTGCCAGCAGAAATCAGGGAAGCTCCTACGAGCAGTACTTC
cdr3_aa: CASRNQGSSYEQYF
j_call: TRBJ2-7
clone_size: .
v_call: TRBV28
d_call: .
cdr3_length: 14

cdr3_nt: TGTGCCAGCAGCCACCTGGGACAGGGGGTCTACAATGAGCAGTTCTTC
cdr3_aa: CASSHLGQGVYNEQFF
j_call: TRBJ2-1
clone_size: .
v_call: TRBV14
d_call: TRBD1
cdr3_length: 16

cdr3_nt: TGTGCCAGCAGCTTAGCTTCCGGGGGCACTGAAGCTTTCTTT
cdr3_aa: CASSLASGGTEAFF
j_call: TRBJ1-1
clone_size: .
v_call: TRBV11-2
d_call: .
cdr3_length: 14

cdr3_nt: TGTGCCAGCATCTCAGTCCCTAACTATGGCTACACCTTC
cdr3_aa: CASISVPNYGYTF
j_call: TRBJ1-2
clone_size: .
v_call: TRBV2
d_call: .
cdr3_length: 13

cdr3_nt: TGTGCCAGCAGCTTGACGGGACAGACTAATTCACCCCTCCACTTT
cdr3_aa: CASSLTGQTNSPLHF
j_call: TRBJ1-6
clone_size: .
v_call: TRBV7-9
d_call: TRBD1
cdr3_length: 15

cdr3_nt: TGTGCCAGCAGCAACTGGGGGGGCGAAGGTTCCTACGAGCAGTACTTC
cdr3_aa: CASSNWGGEGSYEQYF
j_call: TRBJ2-7
clone_size: .
v_call: TRBV7-6
d_call: .
cdr3_length: 16

cdr3_nt: TGTGCCAGCAGTCCCACCGGGTTCAGGGGGGACAATCAGCCCCAGCATTTT
cdr3_aa: CASSPTGFRGDNQPQHF
j_call: TRBJ1-5
clone_size: .
v_call: TRBV27
d_call: TRBD1
cdr3_length: 17

cdr3_nt: TGTGCCAGCAGCTCTCTCAGTAGACTAGCGGGGATGAGCTACGAGCAGTACTTC
cdr3_aa: CASSSLSRLAGMSYEQYF
j_call: TRBJ2-7
clone_size: .
v_call: TRBV13
d_call: TRBD2
cdr3_length: 18

cdr3_nt: TGTGCCAGCAGCACGCACAGGTATGAGCAGTTCTTC
cdr3_aa: CASSTHRYEQFF
j_call: TRBJ2-1
clone_size: .
v_call: TRBV14
d_call: .
cdr3_length: 12

cdr3_nt: TGCGCCAGCAGCCAGGACAGCGAGGGCGCTGAAGCTTTCTTT
cdr3_aa: CASSQDSEGAEAFF
j_call: TRBJ1-1
clone_size: .
v_call: TRBV5-1
d_call: .
cdr3_length: 14

cdr3_nt: TGTGCCAGCAGTGAGGAGCCGGCGAACACCGGGGAGCTGTTTTTT
cdr3_aa: CASSEEPANTGELFF
j_call: TRBJ2-2
clone_size: .
v_call: TRBV25-1
d_call: .
cdr3_length: 15

cdr3_nt: TGTGCCAGCAGTCATTTTGGTCAGGCTGAATATGGCTACACCTTC
cdr3_aa: CASSHFGQAEYGYTF
j_call: TRBJ1-2
clone_size: .
v_call: TRBV25-1
d_call: .
cdr3_length: 15

cdr3_nt: TGTGCCAGCAGCTTAAGGGGGGGACAGGGAGCCGATTCACCCCTCCACTTT
cdr3_aa: CASSLRGGQGADSPLHF
j_call: TRBJ1-6
clone_size: .
v_call: TRBV7-6
d_call: TRBD1
cdr3_length: 17

cdr3_nt: TGTGCCTGGAGTGCCACCGCGGGGGGCTTGTATGGCTACACCTTC
cdr3_aa: CAWSATAGGLYGYTF
j_call: TRBJ1-2
clone_size: .
v_call: TRBV30
d_call: .
cdr3_length: 15

cdr3_nt: TGTGCCAGCGGAACTCACAGGGGTAACACTGAAGCTTTCTTT
cdr3_aa: CASGTHRGNTEAFF
j_call: TRBJ1-1
clone_size: .
v_call: TRBV6-6
d_call: TRBD1
cdr3_length: 14

cdr3_nt: TGTGCCAGCAGTGAAACCGGGAGAACCGAGCAGTACTTC
cdr3_aa: CASSETGRTEQYF
j_call: TRBJ2-7
clone_size: once
v_call: TRBV6-1
d_call: .
cdr3_length: 13

cdr3_nt: TGTGCCAGTAGTCCCGACAGGGGGATTATGGATACGCAGTATTTT
cdr3_aa: CASSPDRGIMDTQYF
j_call: TRBJ2-3
clone_size: .
v_call: TRBV19
d_call: TRBD1
cdr3_length: 15

cdr3_nt: TGTGCCAGCAGTCTAACGACAGGCGCCTACGAGCAGTACTTC
cdr3_aa: CASSLTTGAYEQYF
j_call: TRBJ2-7
clone_size: .
v_call: TRBV27
d_call: .
cdr3_length: 14

cdr3_nt: TGTGCCAGTAGTAATAGATATACAGATACGCAGTATTTT
cdr3_aa: CASSNRYTDTQYF
j_call: TRBJ2-3
clone_size: .
v_call: TRBV19
d_call: .
cdr3_length: 13

cdr3_nt: TGCGCCAGCAGCCCATATATGGGGGACAGGGCGAATCAGCCCCAGCATTTT
cdr3_aa: CASSPYMGDRANQPQHF
j_call: TRBJ1-5
clone_size: few
v_call: TRBV4-1
d_call: TRBD1
cdr3_length: 17

cdr3_nt: TGTGCCAGCAGCTCAACCCCAACGGGAATCTACGAGCAGTACTTC
cdr3_aa: CASSSTPTGIYEQYF
j_call: TRBJ2-7
clone_size: .
v_call: TRBV7-9
d_call: .
cdr3_length: 15

cdr3_nt: TGTGCCAGCAGCTTAGGCGGCCTAGCGGGAGCGAGGTACGAGCAGTACTTC
cdr3_aa: CASSLGGLAGARYEQYF
j_call: TRBJ2-7
clone_size: .
v_call: TRBV13
d_call: TRBD2
cdr3_length: 17

cdr3_nt: TGTGCCAGCAGCACTGGACAGGGGGGCAGCACTGAAGCTTTCTTT
cdr3_aa: CASSTGQGGSTEAFF
j_call: TRBJ1-1
clone_size: .
v_call: TRBV7-9
d_call: TRBD1
cdr3_length: 15

cdr3_nt: TGTGCCAGCAGCGCCTCTATCGAGACCCAGTACTTC
cdr3_aa: CASSASIETQYF
j_call: TRBJ2-5
clone_size: .
v_call: TRBV9
d_call: .
cdr3_length: 12

cdr3_nt: TGTGCCAGTGGTATGAGGGCTGTAGCCAAAAACATTCAGTACTTC
cdr3_aa: CASGMRAVAKNIQYF
j_call: TRBJ2-4
clone_size: .
v_call: TRBV19
d_call: .
cdr3_length: 15

cdr3_nt: TGCGCCAGCAGCCCGGGACAGGGGGCGAAGAGTGAAAAACTGTTTTTT
cdr3_aa: CASSPGQGAKSEKLFF
j_call: TRBJ1-4
clone_size: .
v_call: TRBV5-1
d_call: TRBD1
cdr3_length: 16

cdr3_nt: TGCGCCAGCGACTATACTAGCGGGAGATCTGAGCAGTTCTTC
cdr3_aa: CASDYTSGRSEQFF
j_call: TRBJ2-1
clone_size: .
v_call: TRBV5-1
d_call: TRBD2
cdr3_length: 14